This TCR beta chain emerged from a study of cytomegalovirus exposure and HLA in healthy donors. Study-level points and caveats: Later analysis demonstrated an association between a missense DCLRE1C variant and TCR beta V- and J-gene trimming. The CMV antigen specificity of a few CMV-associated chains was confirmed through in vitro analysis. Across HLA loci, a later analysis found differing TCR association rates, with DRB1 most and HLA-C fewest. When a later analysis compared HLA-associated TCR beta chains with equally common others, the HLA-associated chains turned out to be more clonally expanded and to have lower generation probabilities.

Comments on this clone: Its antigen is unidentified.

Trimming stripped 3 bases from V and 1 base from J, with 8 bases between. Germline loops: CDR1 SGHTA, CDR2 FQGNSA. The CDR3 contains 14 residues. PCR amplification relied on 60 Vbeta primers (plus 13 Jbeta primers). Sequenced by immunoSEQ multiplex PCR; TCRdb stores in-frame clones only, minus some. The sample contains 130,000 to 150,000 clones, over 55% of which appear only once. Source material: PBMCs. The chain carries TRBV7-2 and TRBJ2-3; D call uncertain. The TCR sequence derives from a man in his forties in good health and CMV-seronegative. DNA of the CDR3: TGTGCCAGCAGCTTTTTTAGTGGCACAGATACGCAGTATTTT. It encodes CASSFFSGTDTQYF.